A selection of T cell receptor beta chains follows, all from one sample in a study of cytomegalovirus exposure and HLA in healthy donors. The protocol was immunoSEQ multiplex PCR, while the TCRdb copy is restricted to in-frame clones and leaves out a portion. The sample shows some 110,000 clones, about 88% of them seen only once. Material for sequencing was PBMCs. These TCRs come from a young woman in good health and CMV-seropositive. Each CDR3 is given with its conserved first and last residue. The D gene is left open where the match is weak. The listing skips clone size in some rows; elsewhere it reads once, few, many or a size class.

length	size	D	J	V	DNA	CDR3
13	.	TRBD2	TRBJ2-7	TRBV28	TGTGCCAGCAGTGCGGGAGAGAGGTCCGAGCAGTACTTC	CASSAGERSEQYF
12	few	TRBD1	TRBJ1-5	TRBV28	TGTGCCAGCAAAGGGGGCGGTCAGCCCCAGCATTTT	CASKGGGQPQHF
15	.	TRBD1	TRBJ2-1	TRBV9	TGTGCCAGCAGCTGGATAGGGACAGGGGACAATGAGCAGTTCTTC	CASSWIGTGDNEQFF
13	.	.	TRBJ1-5	TRBV28	TGTGCCAGCAGTTTGGGCAGGTACCAGCCCCAGCATTTT	CASSLGRYQPQHF
16	.	TRBD1	TRBJ1-3	TRBV11-2	TGTGCCAGCAGCTTACTGGACAGGTTCTCTGGAAACACCATATATTTT	CASSLLDRFSGNTIYF
15	.	.	TRBJ2-6	TRBV7-3	TGTGCCAGCAGCCCCACAGGGACTGGGGCCAACGTCCTGACTTTC	CASSPTGTGANVLTF
14	once	.	TRBJ2-5	TRBV7-2	TGTGCCAGCAGCCCCGGTAGGGGCCGAGAGACCCAGTACTTC	CASSPGRGRETQYF
14	.	.	TRBJ2-7	TRBV5-1	TGCGCCAGCAGCTTGGGTGGGGGGTCCTACGAGCAGTACTTC	CASSLGGGSYEQYF
15	.	.	TRBJ1-1	TRBV19	TGTGCCAGTAGTATGATTGGGGCTCTGAACACTGAAGCTTTCTTT	CASSMIGALNTEAFF
15	.	.	TRBJ1-4	TRBV2	TGTGCCAGCAGTGACTTGCTACTCGATAATGAAAAACTGTTTTTT	CASSDLLLDNEKLFF
15	.	.	TRBJ1-1	TRBV18	TGTGCCAGCTCACCTACCGGGACTGACAACACTGAAGCTTTCTTT	CASSPTGTDNTEAFF
14	.	TRBD2	TRBJ2-1	TRBV6-1	TGTGCCAGCAGTGTCGGCGGGGGGCCCAATGAGCAGTTCTTC	CASSVGGGPNEQFF
15	.	TRBD1	TRBJ1-2	TRBV6-6	TGTGCCAGCAATAAACCTGGGACAGCCAACTATGGCTACACCTTC	CASNKPGTANYGYTF
12	.	.	TRBJ1-2	TRBV9	TGTGCCAGCAGCGTAGCTACGGGAGGCTACACCTTC	CASSVATGGYTF
15	.	.	TRBJ1-5	TRBV6-5	TGTGCCAGCAGTTCGACACCCTATAGCAATCAGCCCCAGCATTTT	CASSSTPYSNQPQHF
14	few	TRBD1	TRBJ2-3	TRBV18	TGTGCCGGGCGCGGACAGGCTAGCACAGATACGCAGTATTTT	CAGRGQASTDTQYF
12	.	.	TRBJ2-7	TRBV13	TGTGCCAGCAGCCTCAATCGGGGCGAGCAGTACTTC	CASSLNRGEQYF
13	.	TRBD1	TRBJ2-5	TRBV5-4	TGTGCCAGCAGCTTACCGGGACAGCAGACCCAGTACTTC	CASSLPGQQTQYF
14	.	.	TRBJ1-4	TRBV11-2	TGTGCCAGCAGCGAACAAGGCAGGGTAGGAAAACTGTTTTTT	CASSEQGRVGKLFF
16	.	TRBD1	TRBJ2-2	TRBV7-3	TGTGCCAGCAGCTTACCGGGACAGGGGTATCCCGGGGAGCTGTTTTTT	CASSLPGQGYPGELFF
14	.	TRBD1	TRBJ1-1	TRBV6-6	TGTGCCAGCATGTGGCAGGGGGAGAACACTGAAGCTTTCTTT	CASMWQGENTEAFF
14	.	TRBD2	TRBJ2-1	TRBV25-1	TGTGCCAGCAGCGTACTAGCGGGAGTCAATGAGCAGTTCTTC	CASSVLAGVNEQFF
15	.	TRBD2	TRBJ2-1	TRBV11-3	TGTGCCAGCAGCCGAGCCGGGACTAGCACGTATGAGCAGTTCTTC	CASSRAGTSTYEQFF
14	once	.	TRBJ1-3	TRBV28	TGTGCCAGCAGTTTGACGACAGTCGGAAACACCATATATTTT	CASSLTTVGNTIYF
22	.	TRBD1	TRBJ2-6	TRBV4-1	TGCGCCAGCACCCAACTACCTCTCCGGGACAGAGGACGTTACTCTGGGGCCAACGTCCTGACTTTC	CASTQLPLRDRGRYSGANVLTF
13	.	.	TRBJ1-2	TRBV5-4	TGCGCCAGCAGCTTGGTAGGGAGCTATGGCTACACCTTC	CASSLVGSYGYTF
14	.	.	TRBJ2-6	TRBV7-9	TGTGCCAGCAGCCGACAGCTGGGGGCCAACGTCCTGACTTTC	CASSRQLGANVLTF